This entry features one TCR beta chain sequence. Its antigen is unknown. Germline V CDR1 and CDR2: SGHTA, FQGNSA. The CDR3 runs to 13 residues. V gave up 5 bases and J gave up 4 bases, with 10 bases separating them. This record belongs to a study of CD8+ T cells in alopecia areata. Study in general: Affected scalp percentage determined the severity score of treated patients.

After isolation, RNA underwent reverse transcription to generate cDNA as the sequencing template. Produced via immunoSEQ multiplex PCR; TCRdb's table is partial and in-frame only. The table lists over 150,000 clones, 45% to 75% of them singletons, with roughly 0.67% in the top ten. Notes on the study in general: Shared TCR sequences were less clear between patients than in mice, possibly partly from HLA diversity.

Regarding treatment: oral pan-JAK inhibitor, 5-10 mg twice daily. From alopecia areata patients, lesional scalp punch biopsies and peripheral blood were collected. PBMCs provided sorted CD4+ and CD8+ T cells. The rearrangement uses TRBV7-2 and TRBJ2-3, with a possible D match to TRBD1 (5 bases). Sequenced here: CD4+ T cells sorted from blood, sampled at week 4, from a patient treated with tofacitinib. This sequence was found in a human donor with alopecia areata. CDR3 sequence reads: CASSLTRADTQYF. CDR3 bases: TGTGCCAGCAGCCTAACCAGGGCAGATACGCAGTATTTT.